The 16 T cell receptor beta chains below all came from one sample that was sequenced in a study of T-cell memory formation after mild COVID-19. TCRdb used MiXCR to reprocess the 5' RACE reads, holding one entry per CDR3 protein. The data hold 250,000 to 300,000 distinct CDR3 sequences, with around 15% observed a single time. Source material: PBMCs or a T cell subset sorted from them (not recorded which). The origin of the receptors is a man between 18 and 35 years old who had mild COVID-19 (a few samples of this study predate the infection). Cell type and time point are not known.

This clonotype turned up a few times. The chain employs TRBV29-1 and TRBJ1-2, with D uncertain. V shed 2 bases and J shed 8 bases, with 3 bases lying between them. Germline V gene lookup returns CDR1 SQVTM and CDR2 ANQGSEA. The CDR3 runs to 9 residues. The CDR3 loop reads CSVESGYTF. Here the CDR3 DNA reads TGCAGCGTTGAAAGCGGCTACACCTTC.

Details on this clonotype: The junction and the germline gene differ at one end; a read error may be behind it. The V gene is TRBV6-5, the J gene TRBJ2-1; 8 bases are shared with TRBD2. The germline V gene encodes CDR1 MNHEY and CDR2 SVGAGI. This CDR3 comprises 11 residues. The CDR3 DNA is TGTGCCGGCAGTCCCGGGGGGGCGGCGTTCTTC. Translating gives CAGSPGGAAFF.

This clonotype was detected a few times. The chain employs TRBV7-2 and TRBJ2-7, with a possible D match to TRBD1 (7 bases). The ends were cut back, 1 base at V and 0 bases at J, with 13 bases in the middle. CDR3 length: 16 amino acids. Germline V gene lookup returns CDR1 SGHTA and CDR2 FQGNSA. DNA of the CDR3: TGTGCCAGCAGCTTAGATCGGCGGGACAGCTCCTACGAGCAGTACTTC. Translated: CASSLDRRDSSYEQYF.

This clonotype was seen a few times. The chain couples TRBV20-1 to TRBJ2-7; TRBD2 aligns across 8 bases. The CDR3 contains 13 residues. Germline-derived CDR1 and CDR2 are DFQATT and SNEGSKA (reference sequence). V was pared by 1 base and J by 3 bases, with 2 bases of the junction left unmatched. CDR3 nucleotides: TGCAGTGCTAGAGGGACTAGCAGCTACGAGCAGTACTTC. Its protein is CSARGTSSYEQYF.

This chain uses TRBV20-1 with TRBJ2-3, with D perhaps matching TRBD2 (5 bases). Germline CDR1 is DFQATT and CDR2 is SNEGSKA (reference sequence). The CDR3 sequence is 13 residues long. Trimming took 3 bases from V and 1 from J, leaving 8 bases between them. CDR3 sequence: CSARSEGTDTQYF. CDR3 coding DNA: TGCAGTGCTAGGTCGGAGGGCACAGATACGCAGTATTTT.

The V gene is TRBV6-5, the J gene TRBJ1-1; maybe TRBD1 (5 bases). V was shortened by 4 bases and J by 7 bases, with 7 bases between the two germline ends. The germline CDR1 and CDR2 sequences are MNHEY and SVGAGI. This CDR3 is built from 11 residues. Written as DNA, the CDR3 is TGTGCCAGCAGTTTGGGGGTTGAAGCTTTCTTT. It is translated as CASSLGVEAFF.

This clonotype was seen more than once but under ten times. The chain combines TRBV12-3 or TRBV12-4 with TRBJ1-1; a weak D match, TRBD1 (6 bases). This CDR3 spans 14 amino acids. V shed 5 bases and J shed 12 bases, with 22 bases lying between them. This CDR3 reads CASSHREAAVLTFF. CDR3 DNA: TGTGCCAGCAGTCACAGGGAGGCGGCGGTCTTGACTTTCTTT.

This clonotype turned up a few times. The chain recombines TRBV6-5 with TRBJ2-1; D is undetermined. The CDR3 consists of 12 residues. Trimming stripped 7 bases from V and 10 bases from J, with 14 bases between. The germline V gene encodes CDR1 MNHEY and CDR2 SVGAGI. This CDR3 reads CASTLGPGEQFF. The CDR3 DNA follows: TGTGCCAGCACCTTAGGACCAGGAGAGCAGTTCTTC.

The chain recombines TRBV12-5 with TRBJ2-2, with 7 bases matching TRBD1. CDR3 length: 15 residues. Looked up from germline, CDR1 is LGHNT and CDR2 is FRNRAP. V shed 5 bases, J shed 6 bases, and the junction held 9 bases outside the gene matches. As DNA, the CDR3 is TGTGCTAGTGGTCCCAACAGGGGTACGGCCGGGGAGCTGTTTTTT. Translated: CASGPNRGTAGELFF.

This sequence joins TRBV24-1 and TRBJ2-3, with 8 bases aligning to TRBD1. This CDR3 contains 15 residues. Germline V gene data show CDR1 as KGHDR and CDR2 as SFDVKD. V shed 0 bases and J 3 bases; nucleotides not matched to a gene: 1. The CDR3 sequence is CATSDLTGGTDTQYF. The CDR3 coding sequence is TGTGCCACCAGTGATTTGACAGGGGGGACAGATACGCAGTATTTT.

This chain joins TRBV6-5 and TRBJ1-5, with 9 bases that match TRBD1. The germline gives CDR1 MNHEY, CDR2 SVGAGI. Trimming cost V 7 bases and J 5 bases; bases outside gene matches: 3. CDR3 length: 13 residues. CDR3 DNA: TGTGCCAGCAAGGGGACAGGGCATCAGCCCCAGCATTTT. Translation gives CASKGTGHQPQHF.

The V gene is TRBV20-1, the J gene TRBJ2-3; the match to TRBD2 covers 8 bases. V was pared by 4 bases and J by 0 bases, with 3 bases of the junction left unmatched. The length of the CDR3 is 14 residues. Per germline, CDR1 DFQATT and CDR2 SNEGSKA (reference sequence). This CDR3 reads CSAKAGVSTDTQYF. DNA for the CDR3: TGCAGTGCTAAAGCGGGGGTCAGCACAGATACGCAGTATTTT.

This clonotype came up a few times. The rearrangement uses TRBV9 and TRBJ2-1, with 10 bases that match TRBD1. CDR1 and CDR2 (germline): SGDLS, YYNGEE. V lost 0 bases, J lost 10 bases, and 7 bases stayed unmatched. This CDR3 is built from 15 residues. This CDR3 is CASSVGRQGASEQFF. The CDR3, as DNA: TGTGCCAGCAGCGTAGGTAGACAGGGGGCCTCCGAGCAGTTCTTC.

This clonotype was detected a few times. The chain joins TRBV5-6 to TRBJ2-7; D ambiguous. The length of the CDR3 is 15 residues. Trimming stripped 1 base from V and 1 base from J, with 12 bases between. Germline V gene sequence: CDR1 SGHDT, CDR2 YYEEEE. CDR3 sequence (DNA): TGTGCCAGCAGCTTGCGACACACGAATTCCTACGAGCAGTACGTC. Protein product: CASSLRHTNSYEQYV.

This clonotype was observed a few times. The rearrangement links TRBV4-1 to TRBJ1-4, with 7 bases matching TRBD1. The germline V gene has CDR1 MGHRA and CDR2 YSYEKL. The CDR3 is 19 residues long. V trimming: 0 bases; J trimming: 4 bases; junction bases outside the gene matches: 14. The CDR3, as DNA: TGCGCCAGCAGCCAAGAAACCGGGACAGCGGCGCGATATAATGAAAAACTGTTTTTT. This gives the protein CASSQETGTAARYNEKLFF.

The chain joins TRBV18 to TRBJ1-5; D not resolved. This CDR3 region has 12 residues. Trimming removed 6 bases at V and 5 bases at J, with 8 bases between. Germline V gene data show CDR1 as KGHSH and CDR2 as LQKENI. CDR3 in DNA: TGTGCCAGCTCGAACGGTGATCAGCCCCAGCATTTT. It yields the protein CASSNGDQPQHF. The full variable domain, rest sourced from reference TRBV18 and TRBJ1-5, is NAGVMQNPRHLVRRRGQEARLRCSPMKGHSHVYWYRQLPEEGLKFMVYLQKENIIDESGMPKERFSAEFPKEGPSILRIQQVVRGDSAAYFCASSNGDQPQHFGDGTRLSIL.